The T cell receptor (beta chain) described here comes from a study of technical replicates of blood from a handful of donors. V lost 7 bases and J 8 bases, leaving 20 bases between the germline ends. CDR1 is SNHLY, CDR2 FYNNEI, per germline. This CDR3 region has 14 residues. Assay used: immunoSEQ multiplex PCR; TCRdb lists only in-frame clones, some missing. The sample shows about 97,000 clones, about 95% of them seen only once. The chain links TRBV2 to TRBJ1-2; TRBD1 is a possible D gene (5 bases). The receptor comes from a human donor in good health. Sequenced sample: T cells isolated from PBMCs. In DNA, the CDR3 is TGTGCCAGCAACCGGGGGGGAGATGTGGGAGGCTACACCTTC. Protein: CASNRGGDVGGYTF.